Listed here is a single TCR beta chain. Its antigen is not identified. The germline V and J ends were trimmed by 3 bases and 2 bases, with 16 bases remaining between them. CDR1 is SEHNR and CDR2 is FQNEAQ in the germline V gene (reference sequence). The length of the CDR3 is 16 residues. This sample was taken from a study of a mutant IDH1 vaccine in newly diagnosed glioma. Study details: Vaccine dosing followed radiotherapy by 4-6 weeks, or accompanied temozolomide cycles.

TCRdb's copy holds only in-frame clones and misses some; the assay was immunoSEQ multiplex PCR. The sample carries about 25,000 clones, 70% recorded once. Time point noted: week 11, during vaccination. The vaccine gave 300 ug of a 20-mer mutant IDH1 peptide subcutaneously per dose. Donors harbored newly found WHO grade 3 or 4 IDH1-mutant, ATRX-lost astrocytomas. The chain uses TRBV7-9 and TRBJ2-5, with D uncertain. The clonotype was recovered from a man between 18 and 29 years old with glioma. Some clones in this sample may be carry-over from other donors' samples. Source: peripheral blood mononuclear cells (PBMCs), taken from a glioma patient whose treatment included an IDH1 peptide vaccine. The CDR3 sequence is CASSLGPVSGQETQYF. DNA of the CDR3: TGTGCCAGCAGCTTGGGCCCGGTGAGTGGACAAGAGACCCAGTACTTC.